This TCR beta chain comes out of a study of cytomegalovirus exposure and HLA in healthy donors. PCR amplification relied on 60 Vbeta primers (plus 13 Jbeta primers). The assay was immunoSEQ multiplex PCR, and TCRdb's table has in-frame clones only and misses some. The sample data list around 88,000 clones. The length of the CDR3 is 13 residues. Trimming shortened V by 4 bases and J by 3 bases, and 7 bases separated the two germline ends. Germline lookup yields CDR1 LNHDA and CDR2 SQIVND (reference sequence). This receptor was taken from a girl aged 5-17 years in good health and CMV-seropositive. J is TRBJ1-5 and V is TRBV19; weak D call: TRBD1 (6 bases). Specimen: PBMCs. This CDR3 is CASSKGVNQPQHF. The CDR3 bases are TGTGCCAGTAGTAAGGGGGTCAATCAGCCCCAGCATTTT.